This is a list of T cell receptor beta chains from one sample in a study of monozygotic twins with inflammatory bowel disease. TCRdb reanalyzed the 5' RACE reads, giving one entry per CDR3 protein sequence and no DNA. The sample has around 200,000 distinct CDR3 sequences. The sequencing sample was made of blood. The source of these receptors is a human donor with ulcerative colitis or Crohn's disease, or a healthy co-twin of an affected twin (not recorded which). CDR3s include the opening cysteine and the closing phenylalanine or tryptophan. Each record gives: CDR3 protein, J gene, V gene.

CDR3aa: CASSDPGSSLYEQYF
j_gene: TRBJ2-7
v_gene: TRBV25-1

CDR3aa: CASSQPAGRGPIRGYTF
j_gene: TRBJ1-2
v_gene: TRBV4-1

CDR3aa: CASSSDRGFNQPQHF
j_gene: TRBJ1-5
v_gene: TRBV5-8

CDR3aa: CASSLGMEATEAFF
j_gene: TRBJ1-1
v_gene: TRBV5-1

CDR3aa: CASSGTGWGGAFF
j_gene: TRBJ1-1
v_gene: TRBV27

CDR3aa: CSARGFGTGPRNTEAFF
j_gene: TRBJ1-1
v_gene: TRBV20-1

CDR3aa: CASSLGSESSPLHF
j_gene: TRBJ1-6
v_gene: TRBV25-1

CDR3aa: CASRPLAGGTGELFF
j_gene: TRBJ2-2
v_gene: TRBV6-1

CDR3aa: CASSTRGGPYNEQFF
j_gene: TRBJ2-1
v_gene: TRBV19

CDR3aa: CASSPKRILGETQYF
j_gene: TRBJ2-5
v_gene: TRBV12-3/TRBV12-4

CDR3aa: CATSDAGAGSGWTDTQYF
j_gene: TRBJ2-3
v_gene: TRBV24-1

CDR3aa: CASSRTDNSPLHF
j_gene: TRBJ1-6
v_gene: TRBV14

CDR3aa: CASSWGVQETQYF
j_gene: TRBJ2-5
v_gene: TRBV5-1

CDR3aa: CASSQDEVPVPYNEQFF
j_gene: TRBJ2-1
v_gene: TRBV4-1

CDR3aa: CSAEDRKTYSPLHF
j_gene: TRBJ1-6
v_gene: TRBV20-1

CDR3aa: CASGTGGIAYNSPLHF
j_gene: TRBJ1-6
v_gene: TRBV6-1

CDR3aa: CASSIGQGVRQPQHF
j_gene: TRBJ1-5
v_gene: TRBV19

CDR3aa: CASSYRLSGPTEAFF
j_gene: TRBJ1-1
v_gene: TRBV6-5

CDR3aa: CASSLELGYSGANVLTF
j_gene: TRBJ2-6
v_gene: TRBV7-9

CDR3aa: CATSDSDARDVIQYF
j_gene: TRBJ2-4
v_gene: TRBV24-1

CDR3aa: CASSLGDTQETQYF
j_gene: TRBJ2-5
v_gene: TRBV5-1

CDR3aa: CASRQGEGNQPQHF
j_gene: TRBJ1-5
v_gene: TRBV6-1

CDR3aa: CASSLAEGAGYTF
j_gene: TRBJ1-2
v_gene: TRBV5-1

CDR3aa: CASSEQGNIMANIQYF
j_gene: TRBJ2-4
v_gene: TRBV5-1

CDR3aa: CASSYPQGASIQYF
j_gene: TRBJ2-4
v_gene: TRBV6-6

CDR3aa: CASSPEDREQPQHF
j_gene: TRBJ1-5
v_gene: TRBV18

CDR3aa: CASSLVAAGGEQYF
j_gene: TRBJ2-7
v_gene: TRBV7-8

CDR3aa: CATATSGGTYNEQFF
j_gene: TRBJ2-1
v_gene: TRBV24-1

CDR3aa: CASREAGTDTQYF
j_gene: TRBJ2-3
v_gene: TRBV10-2

CDR3aa: CASSSGWGYEQYF
j_gene: TRBJ2-7
v_gene: TRBV27

CDR3aa: CASSHPGQQRTDTQYF
j_gene: TRBJ2-3
v_gene: TRBV5-4

CDR3aa: CASSETSIPDEQYF
j_gene: TRBJ2-7
v_gene: TRBV7-9

CDR3aa: CASSLVVTGGYEQYF
j_gene: TRBJ2-7
v_gene: TRBV5-6

CDR3aa: CASSMGQGAYEQFF
j_gene: TRBJ2-1
v_gene: TRBV5-6

CDR3aa: CASSRDGFYGYTF
j_gene: TRBJ1-2
v_gene: TRBV6-1

CDR3aa: CASSLAGSLNQPQHF
j_gene: TRBJ1-5
v_gene: TRBV12-3/TRBV12-4

CDR3aa: CASSLEMGLVTQYF
j_gene: TRBJ2-3
v_gene: TRBV7-2

CDR3aa: CSAADSTVGQYF
j_gene: TRBJ2-7
v_gene: TRBV20-1

CDR3aa: CASSQTQGDGYTF
j_gene: TRBJ1-2
v_gene: TRBV5-8

CDR3aa: CASSPGWNHNEKLFF
j_gene: TRBJ1-4
v_gene: TRBV5-5

CDR3aa: CASSSLPWEGAEDTQYF
j_gene: TRBJ2-3
v_gene: TRBV14

CDR3aa: CASSISRGPGANVLTF
j_gene: TRBJ2-6
v_gene: TRBV7-3

CDR3aa: CASSPADQQFF
j_gene: TRBJ2-1
v_gene: TRBV18

CDR3aa: CASSSSSWGADSGNTIYF
j_gene: TRBJ1-3
v_gene: TRBV12-3/TRBV12-4

CDR3aa: CASSLGQGDQETQYF
j_gene: TRBJ2-5
v_gene: TRBV12-3/TRBV12-4

CDR3aa: CASSQLSSGGTFSSTDTQYF
j_gene: TRBJ2-3
v_gene: TRBV4-2

CDR3aa: CASSPTGVFSEQYF
j_gene: TRBJ2-7
v_gene: TRBV3-1

CDR3aa: CASSVALRGRAYNEQFF
j_gene: TRBJ2-1
v_gene: TRBV19

CDR3aa: CASSYSTGVPQFF
j_gene: TRBJ2-1
v_gene: TRBV12-3/TRBV12-4

CDR3aa: CASSLGTGHYEQYF
j_gene: TRBJ2-7
v_gene: TRBV5-1

CDR3aa: CSADLAGGPYEQYF
j_gene: TRBJ2-7
v_gene: TRBV20-1

CDR3aa: CASSLESPRVEQYF
j_gene: TRBJ2-7
v_gene: TRBV7-8

CDR3aa: CASSQGVGAFGFEQYF
j_gene: TRBJ2-7
v_gene: TRBV4-1